This T cell receptor (beta chain) was observed in a study of PD-L1 blockade in urothelial cancer. Overall study context: The analyses of blood took place 3 weeks (second dose) and 6 weeks after treatment start.

Germline V CDR1 and CDR2: SGHTA, FQGNSA. Deletions cut 4 bases from V and 2 bases from J, with 10 bases between. This CDR3 is 14 amino acids long. Samples were collected from each patient before treatment and during treatment. Each patient gave between 1 and 8 of them in total. The repertoire was sequenced with immunoSEQ multiplex PCR; TCRdb's copy has only in-frame clones and lacks some. The profile covers 100,000 or so clones, with about 91% appearing a single time and just over 0.9% taken by the ten largest. Sequenced material: PBMCs, taken around atezolizumab (anti-PD-L1) treatment. The chain joins TRBV7-2 to TRBJ2-3; D is possibly TRBD2 (5 bases). The origin of this receptor is a woman older than 75 with urothelial cancer. The CDR3 loop reads CASSSVRATDTQYF. CDR3 coding DNA: TGTGCCAGCAGCTCCGTGAGGGCCACAGATACGCAGTATTTT.